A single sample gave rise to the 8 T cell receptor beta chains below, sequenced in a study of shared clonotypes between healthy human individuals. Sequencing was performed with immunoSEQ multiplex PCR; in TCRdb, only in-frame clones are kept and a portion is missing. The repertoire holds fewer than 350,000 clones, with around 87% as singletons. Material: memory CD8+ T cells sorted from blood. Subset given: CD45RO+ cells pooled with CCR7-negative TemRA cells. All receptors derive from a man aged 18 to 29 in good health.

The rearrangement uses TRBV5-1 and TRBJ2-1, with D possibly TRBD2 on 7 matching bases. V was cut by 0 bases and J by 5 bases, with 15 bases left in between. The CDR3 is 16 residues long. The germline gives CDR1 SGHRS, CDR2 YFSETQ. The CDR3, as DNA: TGCGCCAGCAGCTTGGCGTCCGGGGGGCCCAACAATGAGCAGTTCTTC. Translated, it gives CASSLASGGPNNEQFF.

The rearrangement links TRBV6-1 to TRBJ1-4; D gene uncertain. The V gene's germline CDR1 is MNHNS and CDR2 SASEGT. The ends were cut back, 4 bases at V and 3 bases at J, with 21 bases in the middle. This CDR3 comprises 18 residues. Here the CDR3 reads CASSVWFLGRGSNEKLFF. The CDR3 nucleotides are TGTGCCAGCAGTGTGTGGTTCCTAGGTCGTGGGTCTAATGAAAAACTGTTTTTT.

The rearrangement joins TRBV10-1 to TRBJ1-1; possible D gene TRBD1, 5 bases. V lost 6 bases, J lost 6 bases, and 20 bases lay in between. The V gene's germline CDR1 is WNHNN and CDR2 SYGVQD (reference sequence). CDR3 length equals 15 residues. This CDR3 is CASSEGPGVGPEAFF. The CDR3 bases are TGCGCCAGCAGCGAAGGACCGGGGGTGGGCCCTGAAGCTTTCTTT.

CDR3 sequence (DNA): TGTGCCAGCAGCCGCGCTTGGAATGAGCAGTTCTTC. This translates into CASSRAWNEQFF. The chain employs TRBV14 and TRBJ2-1; D ambiguous. Trimming left V 4 bases short and J 7 bases short, with 8 bases between. CDR3 length: 12 residues. Germline V gene data show CDR1 as SGHDN and CDR2 as FVKESK. Together with reference TRBV14 and TRBJ2-1, the CDR3 gives the full variable domain: EAGVTQFPSHSVIEKGQTVTLRCDPISGHDNLYWYRRVMGKEIKFLLHFVKESKQDESGMPNNRFLAERTGGTYSTLKVQPAELEDSGVYFCASSRAWNEQFFGPGTRLTVL.

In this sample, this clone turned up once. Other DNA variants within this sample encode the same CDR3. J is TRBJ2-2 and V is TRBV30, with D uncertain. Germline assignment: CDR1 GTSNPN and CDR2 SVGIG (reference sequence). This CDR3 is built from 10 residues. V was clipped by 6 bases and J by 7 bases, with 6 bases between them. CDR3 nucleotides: TGTGCCTGTGATTTCGGGGAGCTGTTTTTT. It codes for CACDFGELFF.

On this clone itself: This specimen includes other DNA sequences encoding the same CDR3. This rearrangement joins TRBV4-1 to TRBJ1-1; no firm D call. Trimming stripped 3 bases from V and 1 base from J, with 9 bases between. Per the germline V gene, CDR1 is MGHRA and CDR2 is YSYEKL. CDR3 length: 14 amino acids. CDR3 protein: CASSQERGNTEAFF. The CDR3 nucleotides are TGCGCCAGCAGCCAGGAACGAGGGAACACTGAAGCTTTCTTT.

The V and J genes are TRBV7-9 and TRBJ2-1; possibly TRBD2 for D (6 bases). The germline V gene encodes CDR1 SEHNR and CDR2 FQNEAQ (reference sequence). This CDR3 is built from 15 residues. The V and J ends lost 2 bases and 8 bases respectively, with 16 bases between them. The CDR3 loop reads CASSLTGTDRDEQFF. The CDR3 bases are TGTGCCAGCAGCTTAACCGGGACTGACAGAGATGAGCAGTTCTTC.

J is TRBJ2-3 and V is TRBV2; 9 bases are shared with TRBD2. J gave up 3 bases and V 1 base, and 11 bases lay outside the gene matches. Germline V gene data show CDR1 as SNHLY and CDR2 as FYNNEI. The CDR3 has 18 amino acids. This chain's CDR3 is CASSEVPSGEVLTDTQYF. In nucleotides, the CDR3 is TGTGCCAGCAGTGAAGTTCCTAGCGGGGAGGTGTTAACAGATACGCAGTATTTT.